This paragraph reports one TCR beta chain. Antigen specificity is unknown. This sample was included in a study of blood T cells in healthy people across ages. Whole-study findings and limits: Roughly linearly, TCR beta diversity per million T cells fell as age increased.

A minimum of 6 micrograms of total RNA was extracted per sample. CDR3 length equals 14 residues. Germline values: CDR1 SGHTA, CDR2 FQGNSA. The V end lost 5 bases, the J end lost 5 bases, and 16 bases lay between the germline ends. Next came a second PCR, run for roughly 7 to 12 cycles, which used a sample-barcoded 5' primer along with a J-beta primer mix. Each cDNA molecule carried a tag from a template-switch adaptor that contained 12 random nucleotides. MiXCR, run by TCRdb on the 5' RACE reads, gives a single entry per CDR3 protein. This repertoire shows around 790,000 distinct CDR3 sequences, roughly 44% found once; its top ten account for around 18%.

The chain employs TRBV7-2 and TRBJ2-7; no definite D call. The source of this sequence is a man in his fifties or sixties in good health. Sequencing was done on a sample of blood. CDR3 protein: CASSVSPWFDEQYF. As DNA, the CDR3 is TGTGCCAGCAGCGTCAGCCCTTGGTTCGACGAGCAGTACTTC.